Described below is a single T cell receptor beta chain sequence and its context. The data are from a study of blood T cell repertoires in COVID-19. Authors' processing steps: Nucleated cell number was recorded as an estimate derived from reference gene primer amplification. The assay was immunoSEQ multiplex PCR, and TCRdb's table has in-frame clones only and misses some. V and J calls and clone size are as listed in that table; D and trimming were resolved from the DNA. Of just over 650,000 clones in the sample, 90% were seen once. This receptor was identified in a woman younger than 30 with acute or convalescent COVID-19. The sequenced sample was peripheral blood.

The CDR3 sequence: CASSLTGGGGGEQFF. CDR3 DNA sequence: TGTGCCAGCAGCTTAACTGGGGGCGGGGGCGGTGAGCAGTTCTTC. The genes are TRBV7-2 and TRBJ2-1, with D perhaps matching TRBD2 (7 bases). The CDR3 runs to 15 residues. The V and J ends lost 2 bases and 9 bases respectively, with 17 bases between them. Germline CDR1 and CDR2: SGHTA and FQGNSA.